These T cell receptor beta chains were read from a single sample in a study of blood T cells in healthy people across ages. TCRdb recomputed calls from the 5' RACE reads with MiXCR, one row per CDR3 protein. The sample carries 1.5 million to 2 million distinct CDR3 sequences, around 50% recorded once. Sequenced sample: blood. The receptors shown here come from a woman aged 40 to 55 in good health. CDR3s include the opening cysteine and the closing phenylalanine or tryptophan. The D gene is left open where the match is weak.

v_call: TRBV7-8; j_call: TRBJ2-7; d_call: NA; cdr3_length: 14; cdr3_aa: CASSLGSGGFEQYF
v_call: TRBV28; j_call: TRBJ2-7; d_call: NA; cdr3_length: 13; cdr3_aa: CASNSDRTYEQYF
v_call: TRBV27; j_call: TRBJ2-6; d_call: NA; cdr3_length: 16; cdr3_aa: CASSMGGRAGANVLTF
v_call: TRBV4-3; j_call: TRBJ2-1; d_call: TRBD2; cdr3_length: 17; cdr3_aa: CASSQDRASGGAYEQFF
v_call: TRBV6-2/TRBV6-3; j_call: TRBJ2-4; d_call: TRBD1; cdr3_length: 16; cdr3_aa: CASSRFGEGTVNIQYF
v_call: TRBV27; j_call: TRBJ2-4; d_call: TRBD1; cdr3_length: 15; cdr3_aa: CASSPLDRGGHIQYF
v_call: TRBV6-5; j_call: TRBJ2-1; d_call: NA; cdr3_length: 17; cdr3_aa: CASSYLLAGASYNEQFF
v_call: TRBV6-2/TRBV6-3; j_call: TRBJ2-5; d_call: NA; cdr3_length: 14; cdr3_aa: CASSSRVLQETKYF
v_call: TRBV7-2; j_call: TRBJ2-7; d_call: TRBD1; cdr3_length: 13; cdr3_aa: CASSPSGTGQQYF
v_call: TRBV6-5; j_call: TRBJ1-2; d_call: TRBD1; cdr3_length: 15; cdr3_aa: CASSVTGVPNYGYTF
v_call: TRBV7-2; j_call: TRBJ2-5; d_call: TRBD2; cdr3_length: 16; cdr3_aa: CASRAASGGAEETQYF
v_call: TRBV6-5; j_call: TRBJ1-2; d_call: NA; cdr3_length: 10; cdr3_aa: CATLGVRYTF
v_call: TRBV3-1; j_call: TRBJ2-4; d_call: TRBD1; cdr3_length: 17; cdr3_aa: CASSQDHRTGVSDIQYF
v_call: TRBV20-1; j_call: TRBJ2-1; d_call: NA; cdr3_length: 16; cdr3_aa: CSARVHGSGPGNEQFF
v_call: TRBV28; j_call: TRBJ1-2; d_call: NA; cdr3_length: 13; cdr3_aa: CASRFDSRYGYTF
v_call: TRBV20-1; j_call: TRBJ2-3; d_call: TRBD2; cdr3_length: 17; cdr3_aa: CSASLLAAGDFSDTQYF
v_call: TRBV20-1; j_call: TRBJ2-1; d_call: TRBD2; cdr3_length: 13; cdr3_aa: CSARGGLGNEQFF
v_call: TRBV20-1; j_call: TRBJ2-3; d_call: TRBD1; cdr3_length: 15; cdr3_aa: CSADGTGEGTDTQYF
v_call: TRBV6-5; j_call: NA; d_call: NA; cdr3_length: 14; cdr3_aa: CASSRLDGYNEQYF
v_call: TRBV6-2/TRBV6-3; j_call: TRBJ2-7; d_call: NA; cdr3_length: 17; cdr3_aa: CASSLGRGQPSSYEQYF
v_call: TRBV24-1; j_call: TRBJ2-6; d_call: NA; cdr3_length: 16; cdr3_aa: CATSERWGAGANVLTF
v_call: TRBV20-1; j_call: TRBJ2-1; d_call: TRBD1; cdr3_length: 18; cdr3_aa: CSARAWDRAVGSYNEQFF